This entry lists 26 T cell receptor beta chains sequenced from one sample in a study of lymphopenia after photon versus proton radiotherapy. The table came from immunoSEQ multiplex PCR; TCRdb's copy has only in-frame clones and leaves some out. The sample yields under 30,000 clones, roughly nine tenths seen once. The material sequenced was peripheral blood, taken from a patient treated with photon-based radiotherapy. All receptors derive from a woman aged 45 to 65 with cholangiocarcinoma.

This clone has more than one count but fewer than ten. V usage is TRBV11-2 and J usage is TRBJ2-1, with D tentatively TRBD2 (5 bases). Trimming pared 0 bases from V and 12 bases from J, leaving 12 bases between. CDR1 is SGHAT and CDR2 is FQNNGV in the germline V gene. The CDR3 is made up of 13 amino acids. The CDR3 DNA follows: TGTGCCAGCAGCTTAGACGAGAGGGCGGGGCAGTTCTTC. Encoded protein: CASSLDERAGQFF.

V gene TRBV11-2 combines with J gene TRBJ1-5, with D tentatively TRBD1 (5 bases). V gave up 5 bases and J gave up 5 bases, with 13 bases separating them. The CDR3 is 14 residues long. Germline values: CDR1 SGHAT, CDR2 FQNNGV. The DNA of the CDR3 is TGTGCCAGCAGCCAGGGATTTAGGGATCAGCCCCAGCATTTT. Amino acids: CASSQGFRDQPQHF.

The rearrangement joins TRBV18 to TRBJ2-5; D tentatively fits TRBD1 or TRBD2 (5 bases each). The CDR3 is made up of 13 amino acids. Trimming took off 1 base at V and 5 bases at J, with 8 bases between the two ends. CDR1 KGHSH and CDR2 LQKENI come from the germline V gene. The DNA for the CDR3 is TGTGCCAGCTCACCACAGGGACGGGAGACCCAGTACTTC. Its translation: CASSPQGRETQYF.

This clone was seen only once. The chain carries TRBV5-1 and TRBJ2-7, with a weak D call TRBD2 (5 bases). Trimming removed 1 base from V and 0 bases from J, with 14 bases in between. CDR3 length: 16 residues. Germline V lookup: CDR1 SGHRS, CDR2 YFSETQ. The CDR3 is CASSLIGLGPSYEQYF. CDR3 DNA: TGCGCCAGCAGCTTGATCGGACTTGGGCCCTCCTACGAGCAGTACTTC. Complete variable domain (other parts from reference TRBV5-1 and TRBJ2-7): KAGVTQTPRYLIKTRGQQVTLSCSPISGHRSVSWYQQTPGQGLQFLFEYFSETQRNKGNFPGRFSGRQFSNSRSEMNVSTLELGDSALYLCASSLIGLGPSYEQYFGPGTRLTVT.

The CDR3 spells CASSLVRQSYEQYF. The CDR3 DNA reads TGCGCCAGCAGCTTGGTGCGCCAGTCCTACGAGCAGTACTTC. The V call is TRBV5-1, the J call TRBJ2-7; the D is unclear. Germline V gives CDR1 SGHRS, CDR2 YFSETQ. This CDR3 is built from 14 residues. V was trimmed by 0 bases and J by 1 base, leaving 8 bases between them.

V gene TRBV28 combines with J gene TRBJ2-6; 9 bases fit TRBD1. Germline V gene lookup returns CDR1 MDHEN and CDR2 SYDVKM. CDR3 length: 17 amino acids. The V gene end was trimmed by 8 bases and the J gene end by 0 bases; junction bases not matched to a gene: 8. The CDR3, as DNA: TGTGCCAGCTGCCCCGGGACAGGGTTCTCTGGGGCCAACGTCCTGACTTTC. It is translated as CASCPGTGFSGANVLTF.

This chain links TRBV15 with TRBJ1-5; maybe TRBD1 (6 bases). Germline CDR1 reads LNHNV; CDR2 reads YYDKDF (reference sequence). The CDR3 consists of 15 residues. The V and J ends lost 0 bases and 2 bases respectively, with 8 bases between them. The CDR3 reads CATSRDPGGNQPQHF. The DNA for the CDR3 is TGTGCCACCAGCAGAGATCCAGGGGGCAATCAGCCCCAGCATTTT.

The V and J genes are TRBV9 and TRBJ1-2; 7 bases agree with TRBD1. The CDR3 is 17 residues long. Germline-derived CDR1 and CDR2 are SGDLS and YYNGEE. The V segment lost 0 bases and the J segment 0 bases; nucleotides outside the gene matches: 8. CDR3 in DNA: TGTGCCAGCAGCGTAGACGACAGGGCCTTAGCTAACTATGGCTACACCTTC. This codes for CASSVDDRALANYGYTF.

In its sample, this clone was seen once. V and J are TRBV12-2 and TRBJ1-2. TRBV12-2 is designated a pseudogene. This CDR3 comprises 14 residues. CDR3 sequence (DNA): TGTGCAAGTCGCTTAGCACGGGGTGGCTATGGCTACACCTTC. It is translated as CASRLARGGYGYTF.

This chain joins TRBV4-3 and TRBJ2-7, with D maybe TRBD2 (7 bases). Trimming stripped 2 bases from V and 2 bases from J, with 13 bases between. The germline CDR1 and CDR2 sequences are LGHNA and YSLEER. The CDR3 consists of 15 residues. The CDR3: CASSQQWGGPYEQYF. In DNA form, the CDR3 reads TGCGCCAGCAGCCAACAATGGGGGGGCCCCTACGAGCAGTACTTC.

This chain uses TRBV18 with TRBJ1-3; TRBD1 matches 8 bases. The CDR3 runs 17 residues. CDR1 is KGHSH, CDR2 LQKENI, per germline. The V segment lost 2 bases and the J segment 0 bases; nucleotides outside the gene matches: 6. The DNA for the CDR3 is TGTGCCAGCTCACCAGCGGGACAGGCGAACTCTGGAAACACCATATATTTT. Its protein is CASSPAGQANSGNTIYF. Full variable domain (remainder filled in from reference TRBV18 and TRBJ1-3): NAGVMQNPRHLVRRRGQEARLRCSPMKGHSHVYWYRQLPEEGLKFMVYLQKENIIDESGMPKERFSAEFPKEGPSILRIQQVVRGDSAAYFCASSPAGQANSGNTIYFGEGSWLTVV.

The chain has TRBV19 and TRBJ2-4, with D possibly TRBD2 on 7 matching bases. The length of the CDR3 is 19 residues. The germline CDR1 and CDR2 sequences are LNHDA and SQIVND (reference sequence). V lost 6 bases, J lost 1 base, and 25 bases lay in between. The CDR3 DNA follows: TGTGCCAGTAGCCTAGGTTGGGGGGGCCCCAGGTGGGCCAAAAACATTCAGTACTTC. It specifies CASSLGWGGPRWAKNIQYF.

The V call is TRBV6-1, the J call TRBJ2-7; TRBD2 matches at 8 bases. The J segment lost 7 bases and the V segment lost 6 bases, leaving 11 bases of the junction unmatched. CDR3 length equals 14 residues. Germline V gives CDR1 MNHNS, CDR2 SASEGT. The CDR3 is CASRGLAWLVEQYF. CDR3 nucleotide sequence: TGTGCCAGCAGAGGACTAGCTTGGCTAGTGGAGCAGTACTTC.

The chain carries TRBV2 and TRBJ1-1; 9 bases match TRBD1. The CDR3 runs to 14 residues. V gave up 8 bases and J gave up 1 base; unmatched junction bases: 5. The V gene's germline CDR1 is SNHLY and CDR2 FYNNEI. The DNA for the CDR3 is TGTGCCAGCGTCTTACAGGGGGCGAACACTGAAGCTTTCTTT. It codes for CASVLQGANTEAFF.

This chain uses TRBV7-2 with TRBJ1-1; D not resolved. The CDR3 extends over 12 amino acids. Trimming stripped 2 bases from V and 11 bases from J, with 12 bases between. Germline V lookup: CDR1 SGHTA, CDR2 FQGNSA. The CDR3 sequence: CASSLIGSQAFF. The CDR3 region has the DNA TGTGCCAGCAGCTTAATCGGGAGCCAGGCTTTCTTT.

V is TRBV7-2 and J is TRBJ2-7; 10 nucleotides align to TRBD2. The CDR3 sequence is 16 residues long. V dropped 5 bases and J dropped 1; count of bases not matched to a gene: 8. Germline V gene data show CDR1 as SGHTA and CDR2 as FQGNSA. The CDR3 loop is CASSPSGGAISYEQYF. As DNA, the CDR3 is TGTGCCAGCAGCCCGAGCGGGGGGGCCATATCCTACGAGCAGTACTTC.

The gene calls are TRBV7-9 and TRBJ2-5; 9 nucleotides match TRBD2. V shed 2 bases, J shed 3 bases, and the junction held 4 bases outside the gene matches. CDR1 is SEHNR, CDR2 FQNEAQ, per germline (reference sequence). The CDR3 contains 15 residues. This CDR3 is CASSLLGGGEETQYF. CDR3 coding DNA: TGTGCCAGCAGCTTATTAGGCGGGGGGGAAGAGACCCAGTACTTC. The entire variable domain, with the rest obtained from reference TRBV7-9 and TRBJ2-5, is as follows: DTGVSQNPRHKITKRGQNVTFRCDPISEHNRLYWYRQTLGQGPEFLTYFQNEAQLEKSRLLSDRFSAERPKGSFSTLEIQRTEQGDSAMYLCASSLLGGGEETQYFGPGTRLLVL.

This chain connects TRBV18 to TRBJ2-5; no clear D. There are 15 residues in the CDR3. Germline V gene lookup returns CDR1 KGHSH and CDR2 LQKENI. V shed 5 bases and J shed 3 bases, with 16 bases lying between them. Written as DNA, the CDR3 is TGTGCCAGCTCAGCCAGGTTACTACCGGAAGAGACCCAGTACTTC. It yields the protein CASSARLLPEETQYF.

J is TRBJ1-2 and V is TRBV10-3, with unresolved D. Germline V gene data show CDR1 as ENHRY and CDR2 as SYGVKD. This CDR3 is 12 amino acids long. Trimming left V 3 bases short and J 1 base short, with 3 bases between. The CDR3 coding sequence is TGTGCCATCAGTGATGGTAACTATGGCTACACCTTC. Translating gives CAISDGNYGYTF.

Only a few counts were recorded for this clone. CDR3 sequence (DNA): TGTGCCAGCAGTGCACCCCTTATCCTCGAGCAGTACTTC. This sequence encodes CASSAPLILEQYF. V is TRBV2 and J is TRBJ2-7; D gene uncertain. Trimming took off 4 bases at V and 6 bases at J, with 13 bases between the two ends. The CDR3 extends over 13 amino acids. Germline values: CDR1 SNHLY, CDR2 FYNNEI.

The V gene is TRBV7-8, the J gene TRBJ1-3; D is unresolved. The V end lost 1 base, the J end lost 4 bases, and 20 bases lay between the germline ends. CDR1 is SGHVS and CDR2 is FQNEAQ in the germline V gene. This CDR3 region has 18 residues. CDR3 protein: CASSLVTAGKRSGNTIYF. The CDR3 nucleotides are TGTGCCAGCAGCTTAGTTACAGCCGGGAAGCGATCGGGAAACACCATATATTTT.

The V gene is TRBV9, the J gene TRBJ2-2; possibly TRBD2 for D (6 bases). The CDR3 has 15 residues. With 2 bases removed from V and 5 bases from J, the gap between germline ends came to 13 bases. Per germline, CDR1 SGDLS and CDR2 YYNGEE. CDR3 DNA sequence: TGTGCCAGCAGCGTCGAGTTAGGAGGGACCGGGGAGCTGTTTTTT. It is translated as CASSVELGGTGELFF.

The J gene is TRBJ1-2, the V gene TRBV7-2; D unresolved. The CDR3 is 14 residues long. Germline V CDR1 and CDR2: SGHTA, FQGNSA. V was clipped by 1 base and J by 4 bases, with 10 bases between them. Here the CDR3 DNA reads TGTGCCAGCAGCTTAGTGGGCTCCCGCTATGGCTACACCTTC. This gives the protein CASSLVGSRYGYTF.

The chain employs TRBV4-3 and TRBJ1-1, with D unclear. Trimming took off 4 bases at V and 1 base at J, with 10 bases between the two ends. The CDR3 covers 14 residues. From germline, CDR1 is LGHNA and CDR2 YSLEER. The CDR3 nucleotides are TGCGCCAGCAGCCTCCGGACGCAGAACACTGAAGCTTTCTTT. It is translated as CASSLRTQNTEAFF.

The genes are TRBV6-1 and TRBJ1-3; 8 bases are shared with TRBD1. The CDR3 runs 15 residues. J was trimmed by 5 bases and V by 1 base; bases with no gene match: 4. Germline V gene sequence: CDR1 MNHNS, CDR2 SASEGT. The DNA of the CDR3 is TGTGCCAGCAGTGAAGAAAGGACAGGGAGAAACACCATATATTTT. Translated: CASSEERTGRNTIYF.

The chain couples TRBV10-1 to TRBJ2-3; D not certain. The length of the CDR3 is 13 residues. Trimming pared 7 bases from V and 0 bases from J, leaving 8 bases between. Germline lookup yields CDR1 WNHNN and CDR2 SYGVQD (reference sequence). The CDR3 region has the DNA TGCGCCAGCATTCAGGCAAGCACAGATACGCAGTATTTT. Translation gives CASIQASTDTQYF.